A single sample is the source of the 18 T cell receptor beta chains below, sequenced in a study of shared clonotypes between healthy human individuals. Some clones are missing from TCRdb's copy, which holds only in-frame ones; the method was immunoSEQ multiplex PCR. The sample has approximately 110,000 clones; about two thirds are singletons. Sample: memory CD8+ T cells sorted from blood. Specified subset: CD45RO+ cells pooled with CCR7-negative TemRA cells. The receptors were sampled from a woman in her thirties in good health.

V and J are TRBV21-1 and TRBJ2-7; the table's D call TRBD1 went unverified against the DNA. TRBV21-1 is labeled a pseudogene. The CDR3 extends over 13 amino acids. The CDR3 spells CASAWACDYEQYF. The CDR3, as DNA: TGTGCCAGTGCGTGGGCTTGCGACTACGAGCAGTACTTC.

This clone occurred once. This sequence joins TRBV7-9 and TRBJ2-3; 9 bases are a match to TRBD2. V lost 3 bases to trimming and J lost 0 bases; unmatched junction nucleotides: 13. The germline V gene has CDR1 SEHNR and CDR2 FQNEAQ (reference sequence). The CDR3 totals 19 residues. The CDR3 spells CASSFPSFKAGGSTDTQYF. The CDR3 DNA reads TGTGCCAGCAGCTTCCCCTCATTTAAGGCGGGGGGGAGCACAGATACGCAGTATTTT.

This clone was counted between two and nine times. The chain has TRBV28 and TRBJ2-1, with 10 bases lining up with TRBD1. The junction had 12 bases not matched to a gene; V was cut back by 3 bases and J by 4 bases. The CDR3 totals 18 residues. The germline V gene has CDR1 MDHEN and CDR2 SYDVKM. DNA for the CDR3: TGTGCCAGCAGTTTGCGAACCACCGGGACAGGGGCTTACAATGAGCAGTTCTTC. Its protein is CASSLRTTGTGAYNEQFF.

The chain employs TRBV11-3 and TRBJ1-3; D uncertain. The germline V gene has CDR1 SGHNT and CDR2 YENEEA. V was shortened by 1 base and J by 3 bases, with 1 base between the two germline ends. This CDR3 spans 12 amino acids. The CDR3 nucleotides read TGTGCCAGCAGCTTAGGTGGAAACACCATATATTTT. Translated: CASSLGGNTIYF.

The chain links TRBV6-6 to TRBJ2-5; 12 bases are a match to TRBD2. The CDR3 length is 15 residues. Unmatched junction bases numbered 5, after V lost 5 bases and J lost 4 bases. In germline, CDR1 is MNHNY, CDR2 SVGAGI (reference sequence). CDR3 DNA sequence: TGTGCCAGCAGTGCGACTAGCGGGAGTTCAGAGACCCAGTACTTC. Amino acid sequence: CASSATSGSSETQYF.

The CDR3 nucleotides are TGCGCCAGCGGGGGGCTAGCGGGAGTTCCGAATGAGCAGTTCTTC. It encodes CASGGLAGVPNEQFF. The chain couples TRBV5-1 to TRBJ2-1, with 10 nucleotides matching TRBD2. The trim removed 7 bases at V and 7 bases at J, leaving 11 bases unmatched. The CDR3 totals 15 residues. CDR1 and CDR2 from the germline V gene are SGHRS and YFSETQ.

V and J are TRBV27 and TRBJ2-7; 8 positions match TRBD1. The germline V gene encodes CDR1 MNHEY and CDR2 SMNVEV (reference sequence). With V trimmed by 7 bases and J by 3 bases, 5 bases remained unmatched. The CDR3 is made up of 13 amino acids. In DNA, the CDR3 is TGTGCCAGCAAACCCGGGACAGGCTACGAGCAGTACTTC. Protein product: CASKPGTGYEQYF.

This clone appeared a single time. This chain links TRBV7-9 with TRBJ2-7; D is perhaps TRBD2 (6 bases). The CDR3 is 15 amino acids. Germline V CDR1 and CDR2: SEHNR, FQNEAQ (reference sequence). The germline V and J ends were trimmed by 5 bases and 4 bases, with 18 bases remaining between them. The CDR3 DNA reads as TGTGCCAGCAGCCCTCCCTCGCGGGATTGGTACGAGCAGTACTTC. Translated, it gives CASSPPSRDWYEQYF. Full variable domain (outside the CDR3, taken from reference TRBV7-9 and TRBJ2-7): DTGVSQNPRHKITKRGQNVTFRCDPISEHNRLYWYRQTLGQGPEFLTYFQNEAQLEKSRLLSDRFSAERPKGSFSTLEIQRTEQGDSAMYLCASSPPSRDWYEQYFGPGTRLTVT.

Of note for this clone: This may arise from a read error, as a much more abundant clone is one base away. The V and J genes are TRBV28 and TRBJ2-7; TRBD2 matches at 14 bases. Germline V gene data show CDR1 as MDHEN and CDR2 as SYDVKM. The CDR3 extends over 15 amino acids. Trimming took 6 bases from V and 7 from J; bases not matched to a gene: 8. The CDR3 bases are TGTGCCAGCAGCCTCCCGGGACTAGCGGGAGATGAGCAGTACTTC. Translation gives CASSLPGLAGDEQYF.

The gene calls are TRBV5-6 and TRBJ2-3, with D possibly matching TRBD1 (6 bases). Germline CDR1 SGHDT, CDR2 YYEEEE. The CDR3 sequence is 17 residues long. With 4 bases removed from V and 2 bases from J, the gap between germline ends came to 20 bases. The CDR3, as DNA: TGTGCCAGCAGCACCAGCGTCTCGGGACATCTCACAGATACGCAGTATTTT. This sequence encodes CASSTSVSGHLTDTQYF.

The chain uses TRBV29-1 and TRBJ2-7, with TRBD2 matching 11 bases. The CDR3 length is 17 residues. The trim removed 6 bases at V and 0 bases at J, leaving 13 bases unmatched. The germline V gene encodes CDR1 SQVTM and CDR2 ANQGSEA. This CDR3 reads CSVGGASGRLSSYEQYF. The CDR3 DNA follows: TGCAGCGTCGGGGGGGCTAGCGGGAGGTTGAGCTCCTACGAGCAGTACTTC.

Here the CDR3 DNA reads TGTGCCAGCAGTTACAACGAGGCCAACGTCCTGACTTTC. Amino acids: CASSYNEANVLTF. V gene TRBV27 combines with J gene TRBJ2-6; D not certain. V shed 4 bases and J shed 6 bases, with 7 bases lying between them. Germline V CDR1 and CDR2: MNHEY, SMNVEV (reference sequence). The CDR3 has 13 residues.

The V gene is TRBV6-6, the J gene TRBJ2-7, with D uncertain. The CDR3 spans 16 residues. Germline V lookup: CDR1 MNHNY, CDR2 SVGAGI (reference sequence). The germline V and J ends were trimmed by 4 bases and 0 bases, with 16 bases remaining between them. The CDR3 loop reads CASSSLILGSSYEQYF. The DNA of the CDR3 is TGTGCCAGCAGTTCATTGATTTTAGGTTCCTCCTACGAGCAGTACTTC.

The chain joins TRBV11-1 to TRBJ1-1; D gene ambiguous. V dropped 2 bases and J dropped 2 bases, with 9 bases sitting between them. The CDR3 runs to 14 residues. CDR1 and CDR2 from the germline V gene are SGHAT and FQDESV (reference sequence). The CDR3 reads CASSLWQANTEAFF. CDR3 bases: TGTGCCAGCAGCTTATGGCAGGCAAACACTGAAGCTTTCTTT. Filled out from reference TRBV11-1 and TRBJ1-1, the complete variable domain reads EAEVAQSPRYKITEKSQAVAFWCDPISGHATLYWYRQILGQGPELLVQFQDESVVDDSQLPKDRFSAERLKGVDSTLKIQPAELGDSAMYLCASSLWQANTEAFFGQGTRLTVV.

The chain recombines TRBV5-5 with TRBJ1-4; 10 bases agree with TRBD1. CDR3 size: 15 residues. Trimming at V came to 5 bases and at J to 5 bases, leaving 6 bases not matched to a gene. Germline V gives CDR1 SGHKS, CDR2 YYEKEE (reference sequence). CDR3 protein: CASRSPGQGNEKLFF. Here the CDR3 DNA reads TGTGCCAGCAGATCTCCGGGACAGGGGAATGAAAAACTGTTTTTT. Together with reference TRBV5-5 and TRBJ1-4, the CDR3 gives the full variable domain: DAGVTQSPTHLIKTRGQQVTLRCSPISGHKSVSWYQQVLGQGPQFIFQYYEKEERGRGNFPDRFSARQFPNYSSELNVNALLLGDSALYLCASRSPGQGNEKLFFGSGTQLSVL.

The chain combines TRBV7-8 with TRBJ2-1, with TRBD1 identical over 8 bases. With 5 bases clipped from V and 8 bases from J, the junction kept 11 bases outside the gene matches. This CDR3 is built from 15 residues. From germline, CDR1 is SGHVS and CDR2 FQNEAQ. CDR3 loop: CASSAGQGYLHEQFF. The CDR3 coding sequence is TGTGCCAGCAGCGCCGGACAGGGTTACCTCCATGAGCAGTTCTTC.

The chain uses TRBV15 and TRBJ2-6, with unresolved D. Germline CDR1 reads LNHNV; CDR2 reads YYDKDF (reference sequence). Deletions cut 5 bases from V and 0 bases from J, with 8 bases between. The CDR3 covers 15 residues. The CDR3 sequence is CATSGSTSGANVLTF. CDR3 nucleotides: TGTGCCACCAGCGGGTCTACCTCTGGGGCCAACGTCCTGACTTTC.

The rearrangement uses TRBV7-8 and TRBJ2-7; TRBD2 matches 8 bases. J was trimmed by 3 bases and V by 4 bases; bases with no gene match: 8. This CDR3 comprises 15 residues. Germline V gene data show CDR1 as SGHVS and CDR2 as FQNEAQ. CDR3 protein: CASSSRTSLLYEQYF. The CDR3 nucleotides read TGTGCCAGCAGCTCCCGGACTAGCCTCCTCTACGAGCAGTACTTC.